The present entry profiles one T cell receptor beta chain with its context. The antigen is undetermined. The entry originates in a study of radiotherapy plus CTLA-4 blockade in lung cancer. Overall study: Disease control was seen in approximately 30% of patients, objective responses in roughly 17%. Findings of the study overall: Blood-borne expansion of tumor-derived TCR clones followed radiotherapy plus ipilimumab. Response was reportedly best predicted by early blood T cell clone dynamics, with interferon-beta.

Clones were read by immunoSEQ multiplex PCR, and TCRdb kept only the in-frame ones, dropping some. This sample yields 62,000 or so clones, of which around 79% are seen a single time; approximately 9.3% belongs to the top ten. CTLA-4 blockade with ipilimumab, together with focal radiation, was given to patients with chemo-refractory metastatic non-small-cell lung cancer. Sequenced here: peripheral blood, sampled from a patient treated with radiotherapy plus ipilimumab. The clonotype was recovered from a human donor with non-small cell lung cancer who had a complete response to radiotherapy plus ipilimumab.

The CDR3 reads CASSYRGDEQFF. The DNA of the CDR3 is TGTGCCAGCAGTTACCGGGGTGATGAGCAGTTCTTC. The chain recombines TRBV6-6 with TRBJ2-1; TRBD2 might be the D (5 bases). The CDR3 runs to 12 residues. Germline V gene lookup returns CDR1 MNHNY and CDR2 SVGAGI (reference sequence). V was cut by 2 bases and J by 8 bases, with 7 bases left in between.